This T cell receptor beta chain was recorded in a study of CD8 T cells in Susac syndrome. After extraction with the RNeasy kit, about 0.45 to 1 ug of the RNA was reverse transcribed using random hexamers. TCRdb reprocessed the immunoSEQ multiplex PCR reads with MiXCR, giving one entry per CDR3 protein. The sample shows fewer than 200,000 distinct CDR3 sequences, roughly 91% of them seen only once. V was clipped by 0 bases and J by 3 bases, with 10 bases between them. Germline loops: CDR1 MNHEY, CDR2 SVGAGI. The CDR3 is 15 residues long. The sequence came from a human donor with Susac syndrome. Sequencing used CD4+ T cells from PBMCs. The J gene is TRBJ2-3, the V gene TRBV6-5; D gene unclear. Here the CDR3 reads CASSYSPLGTDTQYF. DNA of the CDR3: TGTGCCAGCAGTTACTCCCCACTGGGGACAGATACGCAGTATTTT.